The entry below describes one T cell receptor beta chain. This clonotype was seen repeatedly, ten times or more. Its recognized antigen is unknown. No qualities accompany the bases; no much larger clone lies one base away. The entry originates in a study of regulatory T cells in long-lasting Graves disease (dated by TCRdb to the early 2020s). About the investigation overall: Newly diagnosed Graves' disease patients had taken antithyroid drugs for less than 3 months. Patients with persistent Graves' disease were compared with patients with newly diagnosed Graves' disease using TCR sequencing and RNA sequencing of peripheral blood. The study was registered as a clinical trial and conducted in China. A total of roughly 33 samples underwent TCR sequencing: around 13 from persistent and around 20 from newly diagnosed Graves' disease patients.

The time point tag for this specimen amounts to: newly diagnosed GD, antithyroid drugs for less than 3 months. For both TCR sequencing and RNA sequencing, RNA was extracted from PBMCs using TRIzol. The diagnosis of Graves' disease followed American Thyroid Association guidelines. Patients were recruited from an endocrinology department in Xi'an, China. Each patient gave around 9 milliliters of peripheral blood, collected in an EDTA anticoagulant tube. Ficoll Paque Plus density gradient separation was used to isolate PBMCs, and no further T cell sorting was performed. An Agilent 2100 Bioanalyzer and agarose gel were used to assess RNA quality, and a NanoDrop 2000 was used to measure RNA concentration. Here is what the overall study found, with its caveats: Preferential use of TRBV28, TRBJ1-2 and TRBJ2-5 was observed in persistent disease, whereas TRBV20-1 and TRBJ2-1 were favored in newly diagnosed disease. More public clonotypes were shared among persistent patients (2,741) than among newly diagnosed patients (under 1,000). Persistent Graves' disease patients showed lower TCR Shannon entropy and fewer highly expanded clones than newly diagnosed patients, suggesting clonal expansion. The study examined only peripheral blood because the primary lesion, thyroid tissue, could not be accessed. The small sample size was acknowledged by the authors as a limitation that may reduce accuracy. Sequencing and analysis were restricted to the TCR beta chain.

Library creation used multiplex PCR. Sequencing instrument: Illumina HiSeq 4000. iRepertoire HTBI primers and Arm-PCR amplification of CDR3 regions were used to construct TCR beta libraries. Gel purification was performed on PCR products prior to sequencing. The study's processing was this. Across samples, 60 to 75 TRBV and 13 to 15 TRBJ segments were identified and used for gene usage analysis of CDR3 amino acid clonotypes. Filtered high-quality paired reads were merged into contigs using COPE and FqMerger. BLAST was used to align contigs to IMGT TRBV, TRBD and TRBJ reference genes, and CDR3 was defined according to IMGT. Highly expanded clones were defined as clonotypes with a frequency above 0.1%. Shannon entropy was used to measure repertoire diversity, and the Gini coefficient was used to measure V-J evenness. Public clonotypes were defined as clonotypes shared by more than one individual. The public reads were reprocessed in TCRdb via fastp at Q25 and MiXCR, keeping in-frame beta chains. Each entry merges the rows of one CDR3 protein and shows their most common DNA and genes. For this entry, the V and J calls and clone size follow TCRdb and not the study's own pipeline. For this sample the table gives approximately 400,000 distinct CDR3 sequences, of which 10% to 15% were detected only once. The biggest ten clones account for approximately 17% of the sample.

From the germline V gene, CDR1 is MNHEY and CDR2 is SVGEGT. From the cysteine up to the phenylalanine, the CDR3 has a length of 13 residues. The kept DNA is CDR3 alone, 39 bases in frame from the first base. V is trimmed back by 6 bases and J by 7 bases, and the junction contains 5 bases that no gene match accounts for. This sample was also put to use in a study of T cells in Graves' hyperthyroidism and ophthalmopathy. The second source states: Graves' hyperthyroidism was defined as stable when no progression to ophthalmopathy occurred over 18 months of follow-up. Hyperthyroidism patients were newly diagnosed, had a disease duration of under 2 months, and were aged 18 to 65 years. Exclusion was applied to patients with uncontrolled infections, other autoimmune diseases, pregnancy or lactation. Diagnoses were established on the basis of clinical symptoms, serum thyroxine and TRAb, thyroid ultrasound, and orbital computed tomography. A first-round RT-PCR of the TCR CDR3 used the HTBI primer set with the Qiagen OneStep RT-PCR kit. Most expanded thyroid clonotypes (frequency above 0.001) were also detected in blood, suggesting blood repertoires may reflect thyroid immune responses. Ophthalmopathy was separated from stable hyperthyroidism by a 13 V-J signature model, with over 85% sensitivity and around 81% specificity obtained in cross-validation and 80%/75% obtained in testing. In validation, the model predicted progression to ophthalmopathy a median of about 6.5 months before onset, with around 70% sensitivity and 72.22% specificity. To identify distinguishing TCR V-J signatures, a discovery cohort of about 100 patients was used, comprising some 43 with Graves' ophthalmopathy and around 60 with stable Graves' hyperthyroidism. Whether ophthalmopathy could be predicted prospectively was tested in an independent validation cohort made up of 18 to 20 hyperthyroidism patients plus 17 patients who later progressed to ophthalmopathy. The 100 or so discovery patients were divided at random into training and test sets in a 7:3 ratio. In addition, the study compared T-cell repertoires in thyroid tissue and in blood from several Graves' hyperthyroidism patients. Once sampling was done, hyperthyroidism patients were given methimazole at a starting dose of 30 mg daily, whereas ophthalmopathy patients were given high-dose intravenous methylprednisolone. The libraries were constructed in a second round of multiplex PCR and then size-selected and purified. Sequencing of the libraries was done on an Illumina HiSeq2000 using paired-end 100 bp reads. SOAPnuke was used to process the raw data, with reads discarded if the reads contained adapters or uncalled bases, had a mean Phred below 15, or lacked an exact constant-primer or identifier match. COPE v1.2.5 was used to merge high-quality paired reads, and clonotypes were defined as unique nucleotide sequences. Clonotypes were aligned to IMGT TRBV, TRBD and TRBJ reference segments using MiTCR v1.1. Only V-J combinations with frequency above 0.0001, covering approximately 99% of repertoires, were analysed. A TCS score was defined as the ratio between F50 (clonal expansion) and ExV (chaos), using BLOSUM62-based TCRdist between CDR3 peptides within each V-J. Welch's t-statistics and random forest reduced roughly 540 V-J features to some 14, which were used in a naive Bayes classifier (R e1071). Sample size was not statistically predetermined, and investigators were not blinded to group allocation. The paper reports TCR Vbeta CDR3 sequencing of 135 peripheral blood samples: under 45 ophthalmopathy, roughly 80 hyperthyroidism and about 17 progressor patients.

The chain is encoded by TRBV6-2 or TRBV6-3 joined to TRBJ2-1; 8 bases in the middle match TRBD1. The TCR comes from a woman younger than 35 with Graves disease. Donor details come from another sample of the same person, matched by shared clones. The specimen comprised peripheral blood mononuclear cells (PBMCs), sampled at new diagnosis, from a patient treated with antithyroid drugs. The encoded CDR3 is CASRDRGRNEQFF. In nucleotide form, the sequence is TGTGCCAGCAGAGACAGGGGCAGGAATGAGCAGTTCTTC.